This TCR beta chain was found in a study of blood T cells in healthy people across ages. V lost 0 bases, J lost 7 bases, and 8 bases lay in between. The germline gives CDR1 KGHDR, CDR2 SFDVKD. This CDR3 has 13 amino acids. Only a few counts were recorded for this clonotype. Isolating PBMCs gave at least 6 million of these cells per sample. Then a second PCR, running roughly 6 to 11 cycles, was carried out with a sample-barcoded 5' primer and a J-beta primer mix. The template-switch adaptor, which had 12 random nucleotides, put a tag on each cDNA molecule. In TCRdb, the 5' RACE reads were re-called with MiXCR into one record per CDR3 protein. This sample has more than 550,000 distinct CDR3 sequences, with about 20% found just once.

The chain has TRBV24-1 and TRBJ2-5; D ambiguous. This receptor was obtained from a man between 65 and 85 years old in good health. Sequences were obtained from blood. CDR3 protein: CATSDLNELTQYF. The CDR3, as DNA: TGTGCCACCAGTGATTTGAATGAATTGACCCAGTACTTC.